Below are 12 T cell receptor beta chains sequenced from a single sample in a study of blood T cell repertoires in COVID-19 (dated by TCRdb to the early 2020s). The protocol used for the library was the immunoSEQ multiplex PCR assay. Here the immuneACCESS table is served through TCRdb, limited to in-frame sequences with V and J called. Missing clones are a known gap in these copies; in checked studies unresolved V genes cover under half, and the rest lacks a known reason. The sample records some 100,000 clones, 70% to 80% of which are singletons. 5% to 7.5% of the sample is in the top ten clones. Sequenced input: peripheral blood. The receptor source for this set is a man aged 70-80 years with acute or convalescent COVID-19.

This chain links TRBV27 with TRBJ2-7, with 7 bases that match TRBD2. CDR1 MNHEY and CDR2 SMNVEV come from the germline V gene (reference sequence). The CDR3 is 16 residues long. After removal of 6 bases from V and 0 bases from J, the junction contained 11 bases not matched to a gene. CDR3 in amino acids: CASSPLSGLSSYEQYF. CDR3 DNA: TGTGCCAGCAGCCCGCTTAGCGGGCTAAGCTCCTACGAGCAGTACTTC.

The CDR3 sequence: CASSPVAYEQFF. The DNA for the CDR3 is TGTGCCAGCAGCCCAGTAGCATATGAGCAGTTCTTC. The chain couples TRBV7-8 to TRBJ2-1, with D unclear. The CDR3 runs 12 residues. V was pared by 5 bases and J by 8 bases, with 10 bases between. Germline V gene data show CDR1 as SGHVS and CDR2 as FQNEAQ.

The genes are TRBV9 and TRBJ1-6; tentative D call: TRBD1 (6 bases). V was pared by 2 bases and J by 8 bases, with 11 bases between. Germline V gives CDR1 SGDLS, CDR2 YYNGEE. CDR3 size: 14 residues. CDR3 DNA: TGTGCCAGCAGCGTCGGGGGGCCTGATTCACCCCTCCACTTT. It is translated as CASSVGGPDSPLHF.

The chain couples TRBV19 to TRBJ1-4, with 7 bases matching TRBD1. Germline V lookup: CDR1 LNHDA, CDR2 SQIVND (reference sequence). With 8 bases clipped from V and 5 bases from J, the junction kept 5 bases outside the gene matches. The CDR3 is 13 residues long. In DNA, the CDR3 is TGTGCCAGTTGGAACAGGGGAAATGAAAAACTGTTTTTT. The encoded protein is CASWNRGNEKLFF.

This chain joins TRBV10-3 and TRBJ2-3, with TRBD1 matching over 7 bases. The trim removed 11 bases at V and 6 bases at J, leaving 8 bases unmatched. The CDR3 is made up of 12 amino acids. Germline V gene sequence: CDR1 ENHRY, CDR2 SYGVKD. The CDR3 coding sequence is TGTGCCGAGGACAGGAGAAGGGATACGCAGTATTTT. The encoded protein is CAEDRRRDTQYF.

V usage is TRBV5-4 and J usage is TRBJ2-3; tentatively, D is TRBD2 (6 bases). This CDR3 comprises 14 residues. V shed 1 base and J shed 6 bases, with 12 bases lying between them. Germline loops: CDR1 SGHNT, CDR2 YYREEE (reference sequence). The CDR3 DNA is TGTGCCAGCAGCTTGCCCGGAGGGCGCGATACGCAGTATTTT. This encodes CASSLPGGRDTQYF.

V and J are TRBV12-3 or TRBV12-4 and TRBJ1-3, with 7 positions matching TRBD1. The trim removed 8 bases at V and 2 bases at J, leaving 3 bases unmatched. The CDR3 contains 13 residues. The CDR3 nucleotides read TGTGCCAGCGCCGGGACAGCTGGAAACACCATATATTTT. This encodes CASAGTAGNTIYF.

This chain uses TRBV5-1 with TRBJ2-7; 9 positions agree with TRBD2. V lost 2 bases and J lost 5; bases outside the gene matches: 8. Germline V CDR1 and CDR2: SGHRS, YFSETQ. This CDR3 spans 15 amino acids. The CDR3 DNA reads TGCGCCAGCAGCTTCCAAGGCGGGGGGGCCGACGAGCAGTACTTC. It is translated as CASSFQGGGADEQYF. The full variable domain, completed using reference TRBV5-1 and TRBJ2-7, is KAGVTQTPRYLIKTRGQQVTLSCSPISGHRSVSWYQQTPGQGLQFLFEYFSETQRNKGNFPGRFSGRQFSNSRSEMNVSTLELGDSALYLCASSFQGGGADEQYFGPGTRLTVT.

The chain links TRBV6-2 or TRBV6-3 to TRBJ2-2, with D unclear. The V end was cut by 6 bases, the J end by 6 bases, with 8 bases between. Germline V lookup: CDR1 MNHEY, CDR2 SVGEGT. The CDR3 covers 12 residues. The CDR3, as DNA: TGTGCCAGCAGCCCCCGTCCCGGGGAGCTGTTTTTT. This sequence encodes CASSPRPGELFF.

This chain connects TRBV5-1 to TRBJ1-5; 9 positions agree with TRBD1. The germline V gene has CDR1 SGHRS and CDR2 YFSETQ. The CDR3 sequence is 15 residues long. The junction had 6 bases not matched to a gene; V was cut back by 4 bases and J by 4 bases. DNA for the CDR3: TGCGCCAGCAGCACAGGGACAGGGTTTAATCAGCCCCAGCATTTT. This encodes CASSTGTGFNQPQHF.

This clone was detected only once. The chain links TRBV7-2 to TRBJ2-3, with D maybe TRBD2 (5 bases). The CDR3 contains 17 residues. In germline, CDR1 is SGHTA, CDR2 FQGNSA. The ends were cut back, 2 bases at V and 2 bases at J, with 17 bases in the middle. The CDR3: CASSLNWETQDTDTQYF. CDR3 in DNA: TGTGCCAGCAGCTTAAATTGGGAGACGCAGGACACAGATACGCAGTATTTT.

V usage is TRBV28 and J usage is TRBJ2-2; a possible D gene is TRBD1 (6 bases). Looked up from germline, CDR1 is MDHEN and CDR2 is SYDVKM. This CDR3 has 16 amino acids. Trimming left V 4 bases short and J 0 bases short, with 12 bases between. The CDR3 loop reads CASSSPGHPNTGELFF. Written as DNA, the CDR3 is TGTGCCAGCAGTTCGCCGGGACACCCGAACACCGGGGAGCTGTTTTTT.